Following are 9 T cell receptor beta chains from one sample sequenced in a study of lymphopenia after photon versus proton radiotherapy. Produced via immunoSEQ multiplex PCR; TCRdb's table is partial and in-frame only. This sample has around 160,000 clones, with 75% to 90% found just once. The sample in question was peripheral blood, obtained from a patient treated with photon-based radiotherapy. The receptor set was obtained from a man aged 50 to 59 with gastric cancer.

J is TRBJ2-1 and V is TRBV23-1; D is possibly TRBD2 (5 bases). TRBV23-1 is an open reading frame whose function is uncertain. This CDR3 contains 15 residues. Trimming stripped 4 bases from V and 6 bases from J, with 16 bases between. The chain's CDR3 is CASSRHIGAVNEQFF. CDR3 DNA: TGCGCCAGCAGTCGCCACATCGGAGCGGTCAATGAGCAGTTCTTC.

CDR3 amino acids: CASSFLVAGGEQYF. The CDR3 DNA reads as TGTGCCAGCAGCTTTTTGGTAGCGGGAGGCGAGCAGTACTTC. The V gene is TRBV5-6, the J gene TRBJ2-7; 10 bases line up with TRBD2. The CDR3 contains 14 residues. Per the germline V gene, CDR1 is SGHDT and CDR2 is YYEEEE. V shed 2 bases, J shed 6 bases, and the junction held 5 bases outside the gene matches.

The chain couples TRBV4-1 to TRBJ1-3; 10 bases line up with TRBD1. V shed 4 bases and J 0 bases; nucleotides not matched to a gene: 9. This CDR3 contains 18 residues. CDR1 is MGHRA, CDR2 YSYEKL, per germline. The CDR3 spells CASSPGTGVTLSGNTIYF. CDR3 DNA sequence: TGCGCCAGCAGCCCAGGGACAGGGGTAACGCTCTCTGGAAACACCATATATTTT.

This chain connects TRBV19 to TRBJ1-1; D not resolved. Deletions cut 1 base from V and 4 bases from J, with 10 bases between. The germline gives CDR1 LNHDA, CDR2 SQIVND (reference sequence). This CDR3 region has 14 residues. For the CDR3, the DNA is TGTGCCAGTAGTATAGGAAAAGGGAGCACTGAAGCTTTCTTT. It translates to CASSIGKGSTEAFF.

The gene calls are TRBV9 and TRBJ1-1; possibly TRBD1 for D (5 bases). The CDR3 is 14 residues long. Germline CDR1 SGDLS, CDR2 YYNGEE. The V end was cut by 4 bases, the J end by 3 bases, with 13 bases between. The CDR3 nucleotides read TGTGCCAGCAGCAGGGACCGAGGAGACACTGAAGCTTTCTTT. Translating gives CASSRDRGDTEAFF.

This clone appeared a few times. The chain couples TRBV10-2 to TRBJ1-1, with a tentative D call TRBD1 (5 bases). The germline V and J ends were trimmed by 6 bases and 8 bases, with 16 bases remaining between them. The CDR3 sequence is 13 residues long. CDR1 and CDR2 from the germline V gene are WSHSY and SAAADI. The CDR3 spells CASSLWSGTEAFF. As DNA, the CDR3 is TGCGCCAGCAGCCTATGGTCGGGGACCGAAGCTTTCTTT.

This clone has more than one count but fewer than ten. J is TRBJ1-1 and V is TRBV6-1; D gene unclear. V shed 0 bases and J shed 8 bases, with 10 bases lying between them. This CDR3 contains 13 residues. Per the germline V gene, CDR1 is MNHNS and CDR2 is SASEGT. The CDR3 reads CASSEASHHEAFF. In DNA, the CDR3 is TGTGCCAGCAGTGAAGCTTCTCACCACGAAGCTTTCTTT.

The chain uses TRBV4-2 and TRBJ1-1; 7 positions match TRBD1. CDR1 is LGHNA and CDR2 is YNFKEQ in the germline V gene. This CDR3 has 15 amino acids. V shed 4 bases and J 4 bases; nucleotides not matched to a gene: 9. Here the CDR3 reads CASSPPDRVLTEAFF. As DNA, the CDR3 is TGTGCCAGCAGCCCCCCCGACAGGGTACTCACTGAAGCTTTCTTT.

The chain recombines TRBV6-1 with TRBJ1-1; no firm D call. Germline CDR1 reads MNHNS; CDR2 reads SASEGT. The CDR3 consists of 15 residues. The germline V and J ends were trimmed by 1 base and 3 bases, with 12 bases remaining between them. The chain's CDR3 is CASSEDPGWDTEAFF. The CDR3 DNA reads TGTGCCAGCAGTGAAGACCCGGGGTGGGACACTGAAGCTTTCTTT.